These 12 T cell receptor beta chains were sequenced from one sample in a study of blood T cell repertoires in COVID-19 (TCRdb year 2020). The library came from the immunoSEQ multiplex PCR assay. The table was pulled from immuneACCESS by TCRdb, which kept in-frame rearrangements only. Such tables lose some clones; where checked, under half of the loss comes from unresolved V genes, and the rest has no known cause. This sample comprises under 500,000 clones, about 89% of them detected only once. About 4.3% of the sample comes from the top ten. Input material: peripheral blood. All receptors derive from a woman aged 25-40 years with acute or convalescent COVID-19.

This chain uses TRBV11-1 with TRBJ2-3; 13 bases align to TRBD2. The CDR3 is 16 residues long. Germline V gene lookup returns CDR1 SGHAT and CDR2 FQDESV (reference sequence). V gave up 5 bases and J gave up 2 bases; unmatched junction bases: 4. The CDR3 here is CASSQLAGGPTDTQYF. As DNA, the CDR3 is TGTGCCAGCAGCCAACTAGCGGGGGGGCCCACAGATACGCAGTATTTT.

The rearrangement joins TRBV2 to TRBJ2-5; D gene ambiguous. V was pared by 4 bases and J by 1 base, with 4 bases between. This CDR3 region has 12 residues. Germline loops: CDR1 SNHLY, CDR2 FYNNEI. The CDR3 nucleotides read TGTGCCAGCAGTGGACTCCAAGAGACCCAGTACTTC. Translated, it gives CASSGLQETQYF. Full variable domain (missing parts from reference TRBV2 and TRBJ2-5): EPEVTQTPSHQVTQMGQEVILRCVPISNHLYFYWYRQILGQKVEFLVSFYNNEISEKSEIFDDQFSVERPDGSNFTLKIRSTKLEDSAMYFCASSGLQETQYFGPGTRLLVL.

The chain carries TRBV30 and TRBJ2-3; 10 bases agree with TRBD1. CDR1 is GTSNPN, CDR2 SVGIG, per germline (reference sequence). Unmatched junction bases numbered 5, after V lost 2 bases and J lost 6 bases. CDR3 length: 14 amino acids. CDR3 residues: CAWSLGQGGDTQYF. The CDR3 nucleotides are TGTGCCTGGAGTTTAGGACAGGGGGGGGATACGCAGTATTTT.

This chain joins TRBV5-6 and TRBJ2-2; TRBD1 might be the D (6 bases). This CDR3 has 16 amino acids. V was trimmed by 3 bases and J by 1 base, leaving 13 bases between them. CDR1 is SGHDT, CDR2 YYEEEE, per germline. The CDR3 bases are TGTGCCAGCAGCTACGCCAACAGGGTGAACACCGGGGAGCTGTTTTTT. Protein sequence: CASSYANRVNTGELFF.

The table lists this clone with a count of one. The V gene is TRBV12-3 or TRBV12-4, the J gene TRBJ2-7, with D unresolved. The CDR3 has 12 amino acids. Trimming cost V 4 bases and J 4 bases, with 8 bases left between them. This CDR3 reads CASSWSTYEQYF. CDR3 bases: TGTGCCAGCAGTTGGTCGACTTACGAGCAGTACTTC.

J is TRBJ2-5 and V is TRBV27; D unresolved. Germline V lookup: CDR1 MNHEY, CDR2 SMNVEV (reference sequence). Trimming cost V 2 bases and J 2 bases, with 6 bases left between them. The CDR3 sequence is 13 residues long. The CDR3 protein is CASSLDGQETQYF. The CDR3 DNA sequence: TGTGCCAGCAGTTTAGACGGGCAAGAGACCCAGTACTTC.

The rearrangement uses TRBV9 and TRBJ2-3, with D possibly being TRBD2 (5 bases). This CDR3 contains 15 residues. V gave up 7 bases and J gave up 3 bases, with 18 bases separating them. In germline, CDR1 is SGDLS, CDR2 YYNGEE. CDR3 bases: TGTGCCAGCGGTGGGAGCACAGAGGGAACAGATACGCAGTATTTT. This gives the protein CASGGSTEGTDTQYF. The full variable domain, completed using reference TRBV9 and TRBJ2-3, is DSGVTQTPKHLITATGQRVTLRCSPRSGDLSVYWYQQSLDQGLQFLIQYYNGEERAKGNILERFSAQQFPDLHSELNLSSLELGDSALYFCASGGSTEGTDTQYFGPGTRLTVL.

The rearrangement uses TRBV3-1 (or the pseudogene TRBV3-2) and TRBJ2-1; D is unclear. CDR1 LGHDT and CDR2 YNNKEL come from the germline V gene (reference sequence). CDR3 size: 12 residues. With 0 bases removed from V and 10 bases from J, the gap between germline ends came to 7 bases. CDR3 in DNA: TGTGCCAGCAGCCAAGATCGGTGGGAGCAGTTCTTC. This translates into CASSQDRWEQFF.

The CDR3 DNA is TGTGCCAGCAGTGAAGTTCCGGGACAGGGACTTAATGAAAAACTGTTTTTT. The encoded protein is CASSEVPGQGLNEKLFF. V is TRBV2 and J is TRBJ1-4, with 9 bases matching TRBD1. Trimming cost V 1 base and J 4 bases; bases outside gene matches: 7. There are 17 residues in the CDR3. Germline lookup yields CDR1 SNHLY and CDR2 FYNNEI.

The chain combines TRBV18 with TRBJ1-6; 8 nucleotides align to TRBD1. CDR3 length: 16 residues. With V trimmed by 3 bases and J by 6 bases, 7 bases remained unmatched. Looked up from germline, CDR1 is KGHSH and CDR2 is LQKENI. In DNA, the CDR3 is TGTGCCAGCTCACCTGGACAGGGCGTGAGTAATTCACCCCTCCACTTT. As protein: CASSPGQGVSNSPLHF.

The chain has TRBV6-5 and TRBJ2-5; TRBD1 matches at 7 bases. CDR1 is MNHEY, CDR2 SVGAGI, per germline. The CDR3 runs to 15 residues. Trimming cost V 6 bases and J 1 base; bases outside gene matches: 8. CDR3 sequence: CASSFQTGIQETQYF. CDR3 nucleotide sequence: TGTGCCAGCAGCTTTCAGACAGGGATCCAAGAGACCCAGTACTTC.

J is TRBJ1-1 and V is TRBV4-1; 9 bases line up with TRBD1. V gave up 4 bases and J gave up 5 bases; unmatched junction bases: 11. In germline, CDR1 is MGHRA, CDR2 YSYEKL. The CDR3 consists of 16 residues. CDR3 region: CASSLRTGTGTTEAFF. In DNA, the CDR3 is TGCGCCAGCAGCCTGAGAACCGGGACAGGGACAACTGAAGCTTTCTTT.